Here is one TCR beta chain with its context. The data stem from a study of blood T cell repertoires in COVID-19. Study-level information: Collection of acute and convalescent COVID-19 samples took place in the United States, Italy and Spain. The cDNA or gDNA used as material had been derived from T cells, B-cell-depleted T cells, or PBMCs.

V was pared by 1 base and J by 2 bases, with 8 bases between. The length of the CDR3 is 14 residues. Germline V gives CDR1 SGHTA, CDR2 FQGNSA. Per the original methods: Estimation of nucleated cell counts relied on the amplification of reference gene primers. Sequencing used immunoSEQ multiplex PCR; TCRdb keeps in-frame clones, though not all of them. That table supplies the V and J calls and clone size; D and trimming were determined from the DNA. Of some 250,000 clones listed, 80% to 85% are singletons. This clonotype was sampled from a woman aged 55-70 years with active or convalescent COVID-19. This chain links TRBV7-2 with TRBJ1-1; D gene unclear. What was sequenced was peripheral blood. CDR3 nucleotides: TGTGCCAGCAGCTTAGGAGGGCCCAACACTGAAGCTTTCTTT. This sequence encodes CASSLGGPNTEAFF.